The source of this TCR beta chain is a study of shared clonotypes between healthy human individuals. The protocol was immunoSEQ multiplex PCR, while the TCRdb copy is restricted to in-frame clones and leaves out a portion. The sample gives roughly 120,000 clones, about 70% of which show up once; roughly 25% is in the top ten. Findings of the study overall: Roughly 5% of naive CD4 clonotypes were shared across a handful of donors. A reduction in generation probabilities was seen for non-shared clonotypes relative to those shared by all four donors.

Remarks on this clone: The target antigen is unknown.

CDR3 length equals 15 residues. Germline assignment: CDR1 SNHLY and CDR2 FYNNEI. V was cut by 3 bases and J by 3 bases, with 15 bases left in between. This sequence joins TRBV2 and TRBJ2-7; D remains ambiguous. This sequence was found in a woman aged 25 to 39 in good health. What was sequenced was memory CD8+ T cells sorted from blood. Specified subset: CD45RO+ cells pooled with CCR7-negative TemRA cells. CDR3 coding DNA: TGTGCCAGCAGTGAGGCCCACGTGGGTGTCTACGAGCAGTACTTC. It encodes CASSEAHVGVYEQYF. Complete variable domain (other parts from reference TRBV2 and TRBJ2-7): EPEVTQTPSHQVTQMGQEVILRCVPISNHLYFYWYRQILGQKVEFLVSFYNNEISEKSEIFDDQFSVERPDGSNFTLKIRSTKLEDSAMYFCASSEAHVGVYEQYFGPGTRLTVT.